The 3 T cell receptor beta chains listed next were all sequenced from one sample in a study of shared clonotypes between healthy human individuals (dated by TCRdb to the early 2020s). Preparation of the library involved the immunoSEQ multiplex PCR assay. Entries here come from immuneACCESS through TCRdb and include only in-frame sequences with V and J called. Some clones fail to appear in such tables; in the studies checked, an unresolved V gene covers under half of the shortfall, and the cause of the remainder is unknown. Here the sample has about 1.9 million clones; 90% to 95% occur a single time. Of the sample, 1.5% to 2% falls within the top ten clones. For the CD8 naive samples, CD45RO-negative cells were positively selected for CCR7, yielding a CD45RA+CCR7+ population from which TemRA cells were excluded. The sequencing input was naive CD8+ T cells from PBMCs. This specimen's cell subset or site label, per the study, means: CD45RA+CCR7+. These receptors all stem from a man aged 18 to 29 in good health. Some clones in this sample may be carry-over from other donors' samples.

Points on this clone: Compared with germline, one end of the junction differs, possibly owing to a read error. V is TRBV29-1 and J is TRBJ2-1; TRBD2 aligns across 8 bases. The CDR3 covers 15 residues. The V gene's germline CDR1 is SQVTM and CDR2 ANQGSEA. The CDR3: CSVISAGASHNEQFF. The CDR3 DNA reads as TGCAGCGTAATTTCAGCGGGAGCCTCCCACAATGAGCAGTTCTTC.

Regarding this clone: This CDR3 is also generated by other DNA sequences in the sample. The chain carries TRBV6-5 and TRBJ2-7; tentative D call: TRBD1 (5 bases). CDR1 is MNHEY, CDR2 SVGAGI, per germline. The CDR3 covers 15 residues. V lost 0 bases and J 3 bases, leaving 12 bases between the germline ends. The CDR3 coding sequence is TGTGCCAGCAGTTACTCGAGAGGCAGGGTCTACGAGCAGTACTTC. It translates to CASSYSRGRVYEQYF.

V and J are TRBV28 and TRBJ1-1; perhaps TRBD1 as D (5 bases). Germline assignment: CDR1 MDHEN and CDR2 SYDVKM. The CDR3 has 15 amino acids. V was shortened by 0 bases and J by 1 base, with 9 bases between the two germline ends. The CDR3 DNA sequence: TGTGCCAGCAGTTTATGGGGGGAGAAGAACACTGAAGCTTTCTTT. Its translation: CASSLWGEKNTEAFF.